This T cell receptor (beta chain) emerged from a study of long-term antiretroviral therapy in people with HIV. Overall study results and limits: Before ART, certain clones expanded, and these dominated the repertoire at all time points. Patients on ART gained diversity, which nonetheless stayed below transplant donor controls.

Points on this clone: The target antigen is unknown.

CDR3 size: 13 residues. Germline CDR1 reads SGHTA; CDR2 reads FQGNSA. The V end lost 6 bases, the J end lost 3 bases, and 12 bases lay between the germline ends. Sequencing relied on immunoSEQ assay v3.0, run at survey level. Sequencing was directed toward roughly 40,000-55,000 T-cell genomes in each sample. Sequencing was performed with immunoSEQ multiplex PCR; in TCRdb, only in-frame clones are kept and a portion is missing. The sample has fewer than 15,000 clones; approximately 83% are singletons. The J gene is TRBJ2-7, the V gene TRBV7-2, with D maybe TRBD2 (6 bases). The sequence was obtained from a man aged 40-49 years with HIV. Source: unsorted PBMCs, taken 3.4 years after starting antiretroviral therapy. In DNA form, the CDR3 reads TGTGCCAGCAGTCTTAGCGGTAACTACGAGCAGTACTTC. Its translation is CASSLSGNYEQYF.